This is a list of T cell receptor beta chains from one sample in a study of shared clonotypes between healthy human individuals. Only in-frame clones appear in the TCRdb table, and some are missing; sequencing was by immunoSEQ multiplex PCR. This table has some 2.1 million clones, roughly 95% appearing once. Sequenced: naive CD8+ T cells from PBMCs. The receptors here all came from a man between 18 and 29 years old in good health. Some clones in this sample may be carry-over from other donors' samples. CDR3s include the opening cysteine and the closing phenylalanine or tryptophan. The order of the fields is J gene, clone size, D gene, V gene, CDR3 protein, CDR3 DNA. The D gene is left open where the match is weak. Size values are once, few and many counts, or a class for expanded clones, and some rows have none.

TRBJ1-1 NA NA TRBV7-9 CASSLTTEAFF TGTGCCAGCAGCTTGACGACTGAAGCTTTCTTT
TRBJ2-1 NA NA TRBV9 CASSDPIYISTVTYNEQFF TGTGCCAGCAGCGACCCAATCTATATTTCGACAGTAACCTACAATGAGCAGTTCTTC
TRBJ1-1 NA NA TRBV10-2 CASSGLRFTEAFF TGCGCCAGCAGTGGTTTGAGGTTCACTGAAGCTTTCTTT
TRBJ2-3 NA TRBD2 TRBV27 CASSLRRLAGRTDTQYF TGTGCCAGCAGTTTACGGAGACTAGCGGGCCGCACAGATACGCAGTATTTT
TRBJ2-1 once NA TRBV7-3 CASSLIGPPGDEQFF TGTGCCAGCAGCTTAATTGGTCCGCCCGGCGATGAGCAGTTCTTC
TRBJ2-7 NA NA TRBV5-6 CASSPPNRLPYEQYF TGTGCCAGCAGCCCTCCGAACAGGCTACCCTACGAGCAGTACTTC
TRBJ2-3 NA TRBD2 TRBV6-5 CASSYRPSGTLNTQYF TGTGCCAGCAGTTACCGCCCTAGCGGGACGCTGAATACGCAGTATTTT
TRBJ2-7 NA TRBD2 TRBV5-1 CASSGRLAEMNYEQYF TGCGCCAGCAGCGGAAGACTAGCCGAGATGAACTACGAGCAGTACTTC
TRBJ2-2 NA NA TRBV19 CASSMFFVQGYTGELFF TGTGCCAGTAGTATGTTCTTTGTTCAGGGGTACACCGGGGAGCTGTTTTTT
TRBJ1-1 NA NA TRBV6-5 CASSLSRGRTEAFF TGTGCCAGCAGTTTGTCCCGGGGGCGAACTGAAGCTTTCTTT
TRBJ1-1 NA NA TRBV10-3 CAISAGQTNTEAFF TGTGCCATCAGCGCCGGACAGACGAACACTGAAGCTTTCTTT
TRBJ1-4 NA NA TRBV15 CATSARIPTNEKLFF TGTGCCACCAGCGCCCGGATCCCAACTAATGAAAAACTGTTTTTT
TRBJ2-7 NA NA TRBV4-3 CASSQEWGGTGAAGSYEQYF TGCGCCAGCAGCCAAGAATGGGGGGGAACAGGGGCCGCGGGCTCCTACGAGCAGTACTTC
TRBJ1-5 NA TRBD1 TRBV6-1 CASSGPPGQGKQPQHF TGTGCCAGCAGTGGGCCCCCGGGACAGGGGAAGCAGCCCCAGCATTTT
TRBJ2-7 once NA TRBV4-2 CASSQERTAVSYEQYF TGTGCCAGCAGCCAAGAGCGGACAGCAGTAAGCTACGAGCAGTACTTC
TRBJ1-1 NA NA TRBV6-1 CASIEYPGNTEAFF TGTGCCAGCATAGAATATCCCGGGAACACTGAAGCTTTCTTT
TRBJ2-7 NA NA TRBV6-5 CASRMDWPAGYEQYF TGTGCCAGCAGAATGGACTGGCCCGCGGGTTACGAGCAGTACTTC
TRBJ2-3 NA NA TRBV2 CASVATDTQYF TGTGCCAGCGTGGCCACAGATACGCAGTATTTT
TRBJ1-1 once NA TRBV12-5 CASGLEIPPVNTEAFF TGTGCTAGTGGTTTGGAAATCCCGCCGGTCAACACTGAAGCTTTCTTT
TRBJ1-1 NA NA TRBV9 CASSVDPDRPNTEAFF TGTGCCAGCAGCGTAGACCCCGACAGACCGAACACTGAAGCTTTCTTT
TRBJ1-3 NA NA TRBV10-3 CAISDRLMFGNTIYF TGTGCCATCAGTGACAGGTTGATGTTTGGAAACACCATATATTTT
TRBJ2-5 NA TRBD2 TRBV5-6 CASSLKLARETQYF TGTGCCAGCAGCTTGAAACTAGCGAGGGAGACCCAGTACTTC
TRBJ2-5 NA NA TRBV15 CATSVTGRSIEGETQYF TGTGCCACCAGCGTCACGGGACGCTCGATCGAGGGGGAGACCCAGTACTTC
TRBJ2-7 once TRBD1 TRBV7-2 CASSAGTGDNHEQYF TGTGCCAGCAGCGCCGGGACAGGGGATAACCACGAGCAGTACTTC
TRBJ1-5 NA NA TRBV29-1 CSAQMGNQPQHF TGCAGCGCCCAGATGGGCAATCAGCCCCAGCATTTT
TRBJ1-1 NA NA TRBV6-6 CASRDSTRASNTEAFF TGTGCCAGCAGGGATTCTACCCGTGCATCGAACACTGAAGCTTTCTTT
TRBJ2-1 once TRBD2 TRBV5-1 CASSLRRTSGNNEQFF TGCGCCAGCAGCTTGCGACGGACTAGCGGTAACAATGAGCAGTTCTTC
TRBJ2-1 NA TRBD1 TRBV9 CASSVEQGGYNEQFF TGTGCCAGCAGCGTAGAACAGGGGGGCTACAATGAGCAGTTCTTC
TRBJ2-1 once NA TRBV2 CASERWSSSYNEQFF TGTGCCAGTGAAAGGTGGAGCAGCTCCTACAATGAGCAGTTCTTC
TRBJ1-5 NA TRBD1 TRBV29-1 CSVAGTGPRGQPQHF TGCAGCGTTGCCGGGACAGGGCCCAGAGGCCAGCCCCAGCATTTT
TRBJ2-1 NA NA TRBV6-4 CASSSDGWQFF TGTGCCAGCAGTTCCGACGGATGGCAGTTCTTC
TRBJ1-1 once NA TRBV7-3 CASSPVGGALNTEAFF TGTGCCAGCAGCCCAGTGGGGGGGGCTTTGAACACTGAAGCTTTCTTT
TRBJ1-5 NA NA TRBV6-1 CASSDGQYSNQPQHF TGTGCCAGCAGTGACGGACAGTACAGCAATCAGCCCCAGCATTTT
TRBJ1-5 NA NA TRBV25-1 CASSEQGNQPQHF TGTGCCAGCAGTGAACAGGGAAATCAGCCCCAGCATTTT
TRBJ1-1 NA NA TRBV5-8 CASSPLGVDTEAFF TGTGCCAGCAGCCCTCTGGGGGTTGACACTGAAGCTTTCTTT
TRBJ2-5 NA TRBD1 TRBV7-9 CASSQTGGRETQYF TGTGCCAGCAGCCAGACAGGGGGGCGGGAGACCCAGTACTTC
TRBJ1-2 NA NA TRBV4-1 CASSQDSPTMTGRGIYGYTF TGCGCCAGCAGCCAAGATAGCCCAACGATGACGGGCAGGGGTATCTATGGCTACACCTTC